The T cell receptor beta chain described here comes from a study of blood T cell repertoires in COVID-19. Repertoires were generated with immunoSEQ multiplex PCR, while TCRdb's copy carries only in-frame clones and drops some. Of fewer than 110,000 clones in the sample, approximately 90% were seen once. V gave up 2 bases and J gave up 7 bases; unmatched junction bases: 16. There are 18 residues in the CDR3. CDR1 is KGHSH, CDR2 LQKENI, per germline. The clonotype was recovered from a man aged 45 to 65 in a cohort sampled during active COVID-19. J is TRBJ2-1 and V is TRBV18; 8 bases are a match to TRBD2. The sample taken for sequencing was peripheral blood. CDR3 nucleotide sequence: TGTGCCAGCTCACCAAAGGCCCAGACGGGGGGGCTAACAAATGAGCAGTTCTTC. It codes for CASSPKAQTGGLTNEQFF.